A selection of T cell receptor beta chains follows, all from one sample in a study of T cell changes during pregnancy in multiple sclerosis. The table came from immunoSEQ multiplex PCR; TCRdb's copy has only in-frame clones and leaves some out. This sample has about 49,000 clones, with just under 95% found just once. Source: CD8+ T cells from peripheral blood mononuclear cells, taken in the first trimester of pregnancy. The receptors stem from a female donor with multiple sclerosis, enrolled in a pregnancy study. The CDR3 runs from the conserved cysteine through the conserved F or W. Each record gives: D gene, V gene, J gene, CDR3 DNA, CDR3 protein. A D gene is named only where the DNA matches it firmly.

TRBD1,TRBV27,TRBJ2-1,TGTGCCAGCACCAGGGGGAGCTCCTACAATGAGCAGTTCTTC,CASTRGSSYNEQFF
NA,TRBV27,TRBJ1-4,TGTGCCAGCAGGAATACAGGGTATGGGGCAACTAATGAAAAACTGTTTTTT,CASRNTGYGATNEKLFF
TRBD1,TRBV19,TRBJ1-5,TGTGCCAGTAGTGGACAGGGTGGGTATCAGCCCCAGCATTTT,CASSGQGGYQPQHF
NA,TRBV29-1,TRBJ2-7,TGCAGCGTCTTGGGTGGTAGGACTATGACCTACGAGCAGTACTTC,CSVLGGRTMTYEQYF
NA,TRBV27,TRBJ2-7,TGTGCCAGCAGTTTGGGGACACTAACCTACGAGCAGTACTTC,CASSLGTLTYEQYF
NA,TRBV7-9,TRBJ1-4,TGTGCCAGCAGTCCCGAGGAGTTTACTAATGAAAAACTGTTTTTT,CASSPEEFTNEKLFF
NA,TRBV27,TRBJ1-2,TGTGCCAGCAGTTCGTGGCGGCAGGGCTCTAACTATGGCTACACCTTC,CASSSWRQGSNYGYTF
NA,TRBV28,TRBJ1-5,TGTGCCGGTTCGGGGTATCCCAATCAGCCCCAGCATTTT,CAGSGYPNQPQHF
TRBD2,TRBV19,TRBJ2-1,TGTGCCAGTAGTAGGACTAGCGGGCCGTACAATGAGCAGTTCTTC,CASSRTSGPYNEQFF
TRBD1,TRBV27,TRBJ2-7,TGTGCCAGCAGCTTGGGACAGTCCTACGAGCAGTACTTC,CASSLGQSYEQYF
TRBD2,TRBV19,TRBJ2-7,TGTGCCAGTAGCCGACTAGCTGACACCTACGAGCAGTACTTC,CASSRLADTYEQYF
TRBD2,TRBV27,TRBJ2-7,TGTGCCAGCACGTCCTTACGGGAGGGCCGCTACGAGCAGTACTTC,CASTSLREGRYEQYF
NA,TRBV7-9,TRBJ1-1,TGTGCCAGCAGCCCCCGGGTGGGCGACGGCCCTAGGGGTGGCACTGAAGCTTTCTTT,CASSPRVGDGPRGGTEAFF
TRBD2,TRBV4-1,TRBJ2-7,TGCGCCAGCAGCCACGATCTAGCGGGAGCCTACGAGCAGTACTTC,CASSHDLAGAYEQYF
NA,TRBV19,TRBJ2-7,TGTGCCAGTAGTATTGCCACAGGGCCTTCCTACGAGCAGTACTTC,CASSIATGPSYEQYF